This T cell receptor (beta chain) is drawn from a study of radiotherapy plus CTLA-4 blockade in lung cancer. At the level of the study: Objective response rate was roughly 19%; disease control rate, around 33%.

Focal radiation plus CTLA-4 blockade with ipilimumab was administered to patients who had chemo-refractory metastatic non-small-cell lung cancer. The table came from immunoSEQ multiplex PCR; TCRdb's copy has only in-frame clones and leaves some out. The sample includes about 110,000 clones, approximately 81% of them seen just once. In the case of this clone: Its antigen is unidentified.

The CDR3 loop spans 14 amino acids. The V and J ends lost 8 bases and 4 bases, in that order; junction bases with no gene match: 6. In germline, CDR1 is MDHEN, CDR2 SYDVKM. Study results and caveats: Clones derived from tumor TCRs expanded in blood after radiotherapy plus ipilimumab. It was early blood T cell clone dynamics, with interferon-beta, that reportedly best predicted response.

The starting material was peripheral blood, obtained from a patient treated with radiotherapy plus ipilimumab. The chain uses TRBV28 and TRBJ2-1; 9 nucleotides agree with TRBD1. The TCR originated in a human donor with non-small cell lung cancer that progressed on radiotherapy plus ipilimumab. Some clones in this sample may be carry-over from other donors' samples. In DNA, the CDR3 is TGTGCCAGCCGTGGACAGGGGAGTTACAATGAGCAGTTCTTC. Its translation is CASRGQGSYNEQFF.